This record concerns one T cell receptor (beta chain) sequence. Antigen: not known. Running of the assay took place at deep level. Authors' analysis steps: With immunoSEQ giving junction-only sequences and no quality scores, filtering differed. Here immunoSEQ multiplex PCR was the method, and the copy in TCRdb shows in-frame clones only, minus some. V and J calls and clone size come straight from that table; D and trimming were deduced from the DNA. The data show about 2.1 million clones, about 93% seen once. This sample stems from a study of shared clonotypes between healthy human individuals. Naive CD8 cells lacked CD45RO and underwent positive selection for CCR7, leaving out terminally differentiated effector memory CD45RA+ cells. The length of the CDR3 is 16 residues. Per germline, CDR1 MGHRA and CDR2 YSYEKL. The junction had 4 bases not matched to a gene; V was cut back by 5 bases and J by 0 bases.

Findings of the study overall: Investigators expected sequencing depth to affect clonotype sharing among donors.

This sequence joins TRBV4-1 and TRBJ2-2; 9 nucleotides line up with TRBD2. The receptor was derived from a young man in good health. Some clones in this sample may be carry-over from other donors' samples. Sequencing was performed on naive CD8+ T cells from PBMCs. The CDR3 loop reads CASSRASGTNTGELFF. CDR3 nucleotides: TGCGCCAGCAGCAGGGCTAGCGGGACGAACACCGGGGAGCTGTTTTTT.